This is a list of T cell receptor beta chains from one sample in a study of OX40 agonist ivuxolimab in advanced cancers. Libraries were prepared by immunoSEQ multiplex PCR; TCRdb keeps only in-frame clonotypes and omits some of them. The sample includes more than 20,000 clones, more than 75% of them seen just once. This specimen consisted of CD4+ or CD8+ T cells sorted from blood, obtained in a trial of the OX40 agonist ivuxolimab. The receptors originated from an adult with an advanced solid tumor such as melanoma, head and neck, liver or kidney cancer. Each CDR3 is given with its conserved first and last residue. A D gene is named only where the DNA matches it firmly.

v_call: TRBV2
d_call: TRBD2
j_call: TRBJ2-1
cdr3_aa: CASRNSAGTSVYNEQFF
cdr3_nt: TGTGCCAGCAGAAATTCGGCCGGGACTAGCGTCTACAATGAGCAGTTCTTC

v_call: TRBV2
d_call: NA
j_call: TRBJ2-5
cdr3_aa: CASRTLREETQYF
cdr3_nt: TGTGCCAGCAGGACACTAAGGGAGGAGACCCAGTACTTC

v_call: TRBV6-1
d_call: TRBD1
j_call: TRBJ2-7
cdr3_aa: CASSNPGTVTYEQYF
cdr3_nt: TGTGCCAGCAGTAACCCCGGGACAGTCACCTACGAGCAGTACTTC

v_call: TRBV4-2
d_call: TRBD2
j_call: TRBJ2-2
cdr3_aa: CASSTLAGGLSNTGELFF
cdr3_nt: TGTGCCAGCAGCACACTAGCGGGAGGGCTCTCGAACACCGGGGAGCTGTTTTTT

v_call: TRBV6-5
d_call: NA
j_call: TRBJ2-7
cdr3_aa: CASSYGGGSEYEQYF
cdr3_nt: TGTGCCAGCAGTTACGGTGGGGGTTCGGAATACGAGCAGTACTTC

v_call: TRBV5-6
d_call: NA
j_call: TRBJ1-2
cdr3_aa: CASRLWGSGYTF
cdr3_nt: TGTGCCAGCAGGCTATGGGGCTCTGGCTACACCTTC

v_call: TRBV7-6
d_call: TRBD1
j_call: TRBJ1-2
cdr3_aa: CASSLAFRDRDLNGYTF
cdr3_nt: TGTGCCAGCAGCTTAGCTTTCCGGGACAGGGATCTGAATGGCTACACCTTC

v_call: TRBV2
d_call: TRBD1
j_call: TRBJ2-7
cdr3_aa: CASSSDRAAYEQYF
cdr3_nt: TGTGCCAGCAGTTCCGACAGGGCCGCCTACGAGCAGTACTTC

v_call: TRBV9
d_call: NA
j_call: TRBJ1-1
cdr3_aa: CASSAAKNTEAFF
cdr3_nt: TGTGCCAGCAGCGCCGCAAAGAACACTGAAGCTTTCTTT

v_call: TRBV7-3
d_call: TRBD2
j_call: TRBJ2-1
cdr3_aa: CASSWGLANGYNEQFF
cdr3_nt: TGTGCCAGCAGCTGGGGACTAGCGAATGGGTACAATGAGCAGTTCTTC

v_call: TRBV4-1
d_call: TRBD1
j_call: TRBJ2-1
cdr3_aa: CASSQDRGTYNEQFF
cdr3_nt: TGCGCCAGCAGCCAAGACAGGGGGACATACAATGAGCAGTTCTTC